The 18 T cell receptor beta chains below were found in one sample sequenced in a study of blood T cell repertoires in COVID-19 (dated by TCRdb to the early 2020s). Library generation was performed with the immunoSEQ multiplex PCR assay. The clones in this table, taken by TCRdb from immuneACCESS, are in-frame only. Not every clone is retained; where verified, under half of the shortfall comes from an unresolved V gene, and the cause of the rest is unknown. In this sample the table shows nearly 45,000 clones, approximately 79% of which occur a single time. 35% to 45% of the sample is in the top ten clones. The sequenced sample was peripheral blood. The source of these receptors is a human donor in a cohort sampled during active COVID-19.

The rearrangement links TRBV28 to TRBJ2-7; no clear D gene. V was trimmed by 5 bases and J by 1 base, leaving 12 bases between them. Germline CDR1 MDHEN, CDR2 SYDVKM. The CDR3 covers 14 residues. The CDR3 bases are TGTGCCAGCAGTAGCCCGAGCGTTTCCTACGAGCAGTACGTC. As protein: CASSSPSVSYEQYV.

On this clone: This specimen includes other DNA sequences encoding the same CDR3. The chain couples TRBV6-5 to TRBJ1-4; 7 positions match TRBD1. This CDR3 region has 15 residues. J lost 2 bases, V lost 2 bases, and 2 bases had no gene match. CDR1 and CDR2 from the germline V gene are MNHEY and SVGAGI. This chain's CDR3 is CASSYTTGTNEKLFF. The CDR3 nucleotides are TGTGCCAGCAGTTACACGACAGGGACTAATGAAAAACTGTTTTTT.

This clone appeared a single time. The chain joins TRBV27 to TRBJ2-2; D perhaps matches TRBD1 (5 bases). This CDR3 comprises 17 residues. V was cut by 0 bases and J by 0 bases, with 11 bases left in between. Germline V gene sequence: CDR1 MNHEY, CDR2 SMNVEV (reference sequence). The CDR3 here is CASSLSTRVANTGELFF. CDR3 nucleotide sequence: TGTGCCAGCAGTTTATCGACCAGGGTCGCGAACACCGGGGAGCTGTTTTTT.

This clone appeared once. This chain links TRBV15 with TRBJ1-3; no clear D gene. The CDR3 runs to 15 residues. Trimming took off 0 bases at V and 2 bases at J, with 8 bases between the two ends. Germline CDR1 LNHNV, CDR2 YYDKDF (reference sequence). As DNA, the CDR3 is TGTGCCACCAGCAGAGACTCGGGGACTGGAAACACCATATATTTT. Protein: CATSRDSGTGNTIYF.

The V and J genes are TRBV5-6 and TRBJ1-3; possible D gene TRBD1, 5 bases. Per the germline V gene, CDR1 is SGHDT and CDR2 is YYEEEE. The ends were cut back, 5 bases at V and 3 bases at J, with 12 bases in the middle. This CDR3 spans 14 amino acids. CDR3 residues: CASSGKGRGNTIYF. The CDR3 DNA follows: TGTGCCAGCAGTGGCAAGGGGCGTGGAAACACCATATATTTT.

This chain joins TRBV10-3 and TRBJ2-2; 7 bases line up with TRBD2. The CDR3 contains 14 residues. V gave up 3 bases and J gave up 3 bases; unmatched junction bases: 1. Germline V gene sequence: CDR1 ENHRY, CDR2 SYGVKD. Written as DNA, the CDR3 is TGTGCCATCAGTGATCGGGGGGACACCGGGGAGCTGTTTTTT. Amino acids: CAISDRGDTGELFF.

For the CDR3, the DNA is TGCGCCAGCAGTGACGGGACTAGCGGGTACCAAGAGACCCAGTACTTC. Amino acid sequence: CASSDGTSGYQETQYF. This chain links TRBV10-2 with TRBJ2-5, with TRBD2 identical over 12 bases. Germline-derived CDR1 and CDR2 are WSHSY and SAAADI. The CDR3 runs 16 residues. Trimming cost V 3 bases and J 0 bases; bases outside gene matches: 2.

V is TRBV11-2 and J is TRBJ1-2; tentative D call: TRBD1 (5 bases). Germline V gene data show CDR1 as SGHAT and CDR2 as FQNNGV. V was cut by 0 bases and J by 4 bases, with 12 bases left in between. The CDR3 extends over 15 amino acids. The CDR3 nucleotides read TGTGCCAGCAGCTTAGATACAGGTCTCCTCTATGGCTACACCTTC. Translated, it gives CASSLDTGLLYGYTF.

V gene TRBV9 combines with J gene TRBJ2-1, with TRBD2 matching 10 bases. The CDR3 sequence is 17 residues long. Germline lookup yields CDR1 SGDLS and CDR2 YYNGEE. Trimming took 0 bases from V and 2 from J; bases not matched to a gene: 5. The CDR3 loop reads CASSVGLAGVPYNEQFF. The CDR3 nucleotides are TGTGCCAGCAGCGTAGGGCTAGCGGGGGTCCCCTACAATGAGCAGTTCTTC.

CDR3 sequence: CASSLEGGALGSPLHF. The CDR3 nucleotides read TGTGCCAGCAGCCTAGAAGGAGGAGCCCTAGGGTCACCCCTCCACTTT. This rearrangement joins TRBV9 to TRBJ1-6; D gene unclear. CDR3 length: 16 amino acids. The germline V and J ends were trimmed by 4 bases and 10 bases, with 21 bases remaining between them. The germline V gene has CDR1 SGDLS and CDR2 YYNGEE.

V and J are TRBV14 and TRBJ2-7; 8 nucleotides align to TRBD1. This CDR3 has 15 amino acids. The V and J ends lost 4 bases and 6 bases, in that order; junction bases with no gene match: 11. The V gene's germline CDR1 is SGHDN and CDR2 FVKESK. The CDR3 DNA sequence: TGTGCCAGCAGCCCGTACTTCTGGACAGGGCCCGAGCAGTACTTC. Protein: CASSPYFWTGPEQYF.

V is TRBV18 and J is TRBJ2-5; D is undetermined. Trimming removed 3 bases from V and 3 bases from J, with 11 bases in between. Germline CDR1 KGHSH, CDR2 LQKENI. CDR3 length equals 14 residues. The CDR3 sequence: CASSPGTVKETQYF. CDR3 bases: TGTGCCAGCTCACCGGGCACGGTTAAAGAGACCCAGTACTTC. Complete variable domain (other parts from reference TRBV18 and TRBJ2-5): NAGVMQNPRHLVRRRGQEARLRCSPMKGHSHVYWYRQLPEEGLKFMVYLQKENIIDESGMPKERFSAEFPKEGPSILRIQQVVRGDSAAYFCASSPGTVKETQYFGPGTRLLVL.

The chain recombines TRBV5-4 with TRBJ1-1, with D unclear. The CDR3 runs 15 residues. Looked up from germline, CDR1 is SGHNT and CDR2 is YYREEE (reference sequence). V was pared by 1 base and J by 3 bases, with 13 bases between. The CDR3 sequence is CASSLKWSGDTEAFF. The CDR3 nucleotides read TGTGCCAGCAGCTTGAAGTGGTCGGGTGACACTGAAGCTTTCTTT.

This rearrangement joins TRBV2 to TRBJ1-1, with D unclear. CDR1 and CDR2 from the germline V gene are SNHLY and FYNNEI. V was clipped by 3 bases and J by 4 bases, with 12 bases between them. The CDR3 consists of 14 residues. This chain's CDR3 is CASSDVVPGTEAFF. CDR3 sequence (DNA): TGTGCCAGCAGTGACGTTGTGCCCGGCACTGAAGCTTTCTTT.

The genes are TRBV5-4 and TRBJ2-2; 10 positions match TRBD1. The CDR3 loop spans 15 amino acids. V was clipped by 3 bases and J by 7 bases; unmatched bases: 6. Germline CDR1 is SGHNT and CDR2 is YYREEE (reference sequence). In DNA, the CDR3 is TGTGCCAGCAGCTCGACAGGGGGCCTAGTCGGGGAGCTGTTTTTT. Translated: CASSSTGGLVGELFF.

This clone came up once. The gene calls are TRBV4-1 and TRBJ1-5, with 7 nucleotides matching TRBD1. Germline V gene data show CDR1 as MGHRA and CDR2 as YSYEKL. The CDR3 runs 16 residues. V shed 1 base and J 2 bases; nucleotides not matched to a gene: 5. CDR3 sequence reads: CASSQGDSRGNQPQHF. The CDR3 bases are TGCGCCAGCAGCCAAGGGGACAGCCGGGGCAATCAGCCCCAGCATTTT.

A few counts support this clone. The chain employs TRBV28 and TRBJ1-1; D possibly corresponds to TRBD1 (5 bases). Trimming pared 3 bases from V and 6 bases from J, leaving 29 bases between. The CDR3 length is 19 residues. Per germline, CDR1 MDHEN and CDR2 SYDVKM. The CDR3 nucleotides read TGTGCCAGCAGTTTTCAGTTTTGGCGTATTAGTGGAGGGGTCCCTGAAGCTTTCTTT. Its translation: CASSFQFWRISGGVPEAFF.

This CDR3 reads CASSPTSGNPHEQYV. The CDR3 region has the DNA TGTGCCAGCAGCCCCACTAGCGGGAATCCACACGAGCAGTACGTC. The chain couples TRBV6-2 or TRBV6-3 to TRBJ2-7; 10 bases map to TRBD2. With 6 bases clipped from V and 5 bases from J, the junction kept 10 bases outside the gene matches. The CDR3 is 15 residues long. From germline, CDR1 is MNHEY and CDR2 SVGEGT.